Listed below are T cell receptor beta chains from one sample, sequenced in a study of T-cell memory formation after mild COVID-19. TCRdb reprocessed the 5' RACE reads with MiXCR, giving one entry per CDR3 protein. This table has some 100,000 distinct CDR3 sequences, roughly 11% appearing once. The sample was PBMCs or a T cell subset sorted from them (not recorded which). The receptor set was obtained from a man between 18 and 29 years old who had mild COVID-19 (a few samples of this study predate the infection). Cell type and time point are not known. The CDR3 runs from the conserved cysteine through the conserved F or W. Fields, in order: D gene, V gene, J gene, clone size, CDR3 DNA, CDR3 protein. The D gene is left open where the match is weak. Clone size appears in some rows only: once, few, many, or a class for an expanded clone.

D gene: .; V gene: TRBV21-1; J gene: TRBJ1-2; clone size: few; CDR3 DNA: TGTGCCAGCAGCATTGGAGGGCAGGGTGGAGGCTACACCTTC; CDR3 protein: CASSIGGQGGGYTF
D gene: .; V gene: TRBV2; J gene: TRBJ1-4; clone size: few; CDR3 DNA: TGTGCCAGCAAAAACGGCGGAAAACTGTTTTTT; CDR3 protein: CASKNGGKLFF
D gene: .; V gene: TRBV11-2; J gene: TRBJ2-3; clone size: .; CDR3 DNA: TGTGCCAGCAGCTGGGTTAGTAGCGGCACAGATACGCAGTATTTT; CDR3 protein: CASSWVSSGTDTQYF
D gene: .; V gene: TRBV4-3; J gene: TRBJ1-6; clone size: few; CDR3 DNA: TGCGCCAGCAGCCAAGACGGAGGGGGAAATTCACCCCTCCACTTT; CDR3 protein: CASSQDGGGNSPLHF
D gene: .; V gene: TRBV29-1; J gene: TRBJ1-4; clone size: few; CDR3 DNA: TGCAGCGTTGAAGATCAGGAGGATGAAAAACTGTTTTTT; CDR3 protein: CSVEDQEDEKLFF
D gene: TRBD2; V gene: TRBV7-3; J gene: TRBJ2-2; clone size: .; CDR3 DNA: TGTGCCAGCAGCGAGACGGGGGGATCGGGCACCGGGGAGCTGTTTTTT; CDR3 protein: CASSETGGSGTGELFF
D gene: .; V gene: TRBV7-9; J gene: TRBJ2-5; clone size: few; CDR3 DNA: TGTGCCAGCAGCCCTCGAGGAGGGGGAACTAGCGAGGAGACCCAGTACTTC; CDR3 protein: CASSPRGGGTSEETQYF
D gene: TRBD2; V gene: TRBV7-2; J gene: TRBJ2-3; clone size: many; CDR3 DNA: TGTGCCAGCAGCTTATACTCGGGGGAGGGGCAGTATTTT; CDR3 protein: CASSLYSGEGQYF
D gene: TRBD2; V gene: TRBV20-1; J gene: TRBJ2-1; clone size: .; CDR3 DNA: TGCAGTGCCGTAGAGGTCTCTAGCGGCCTCTTCGATGAGCAGTTCTTC; CDR3 protein: CSAVEVSSGLFDEQFF
D gene: TRBD1; V gene: TRBV25-1; J gene: TRBJ2-4; clone size: few; CDR3 DNA: TGTGCCAGCAGTGTGGGCGGGACAGGGAGCGGTAACATTCAGTACTTC; CDR3 protein: CASSVGGTGSGNIQYF
D gene: .; V gene: TRBV6-5; J gene: TRBJ2-1; clone size: many; CDR3 DNA: TGTGCCAGCAGTTTTGGCGGGGAAAGCTCCTACAATGAGCAGTTCTTC; CDR3 protein: CASSFGGESSYNEQFF
D gene: TRBD1; V gene: TRBV6-2/TRBV6-3; J gene: TRBJ1-2; clone size: .; CDR3 DNA: TGTGCCAGCAGTTACTCACCCCGGGACAGGGGCGATGGCTACACCTTC; CDR3 protein: CASSYSPRDRGDGYTF
D gene: .; V gene: TRBV7-9; J gene: TRBJ2-7; clone size: many; CDR3 DNA: TGTGCCAGCAGCGGTGGGGGCTCCCCGAGTTCGGAGCAGTACTTC; CDR3 protein: CASSGGGSPSSEQYF
D gene: TRBD1; V gene: TRBV13; J gene: TRBJ2-2; clone size: .; CDR3 DNA: TGTGCCAGCAGCGCGAGACAGGGAATCGGGGAGCTGTTTTTT; CDR3 protein: CASSARQGIGELFF
D gene: TRBD1; V gene: TRBV9; J gene: TRBJ2-7; clone size: many; CDR3 DNA: TGTGCCAGCAGCGTACTCCCCGGGACAGTTCCCTACGAGCAGTACTTC; CDR3 protein: CASSVLPGTVPYEQYF
D gene: .; V gene: TRBV9; J gene: TRBJ2-7; clone size: many; CDR3 DNA: TGTGCCAGCAGCGTAGGGCAGGGCTTAACCTACGAGCAGTACTTC; CDR3 protein: CASSVGQGLTYEQYF
D gene: .; V gene: TRBV29-1; J gene: TRBJ2-5; clone size: few; CDR3 DNA: TGCAGCGTCCACAGACAGCGCCTGGAGACCCAGTACTTC; CDR3 protein: CSVHRQRLETQYF
D gene: .; V gene: TRBV23-1; J gene: TRBJ2-5; clone size: many; CDR3 DNA: TGCGCCAACGCGTATGGGGGCCGGGAGACCCAGTACTTC; CDR3 protein: CANAYGGRETQYF
D gene: .; V gene: TRBV29-1; J gene: TRBJ2-7; clone size: .; CDR3 DNA: TGCAGCGGAGTGGACAACTACGAGCAGTACTTC; CDR3 protein: CSGVDNYEQYF
D gene: .; V gene: TRBV6-5; J gene: TRBJ1-5; clone size: many; CDR3 DNA: TGTGCCAGCAGTCAGGGGTTCGGGCAGCCCCAGCATTTT; CDR3 protein: CASSQGFGQPQHF
D gene: .; V gene: TRBV28; J gene: TRBJ2-2; clone size: few; CDR3 DNA: TGTGCCAGCACCCCAGGTGGCACCGGGGAGCTGTTTTTT; CDR3 protein: CASTPGGTGELFF
D gene: .; V gene: TRBV4-1; J gene: TRBJ1-4; clone size: .; CDR3 DNA: TGCGCCAGCAGCCAAGAAGGCCTGAGGGGGGCAAATGAAAAACTGTTTTTT; CDR3 protein: CASSQEGLRGANEKLFF
D gene: .; V gene: TRBV7-9; J gene: TRBJ1-1; clone size: .; CDR3 DNA: TGTGCCGGCAGCGCCGTCCGCGCAGGGTCCCACACTGAAGCTTTCTTT; CDR3 protein: CAGSAVRAGSHTEAFF
D gene: .; V gene: TRBV11-2; J gene: TRBJ1-2; clone size: many; CDR3 DNA: TGTGCCAGCAGCTTAGATGGCAGCTACTATGGCTACACCTTC; CDR3 protein: CASSLDGSYYGYTF
D gene: .; V gene: TRBV5-6; J gene: TRBJ2-2; clone size: few; CDR3 DNA: TGTGCCAGCAGCCTTTGCGGTGCGCTTCCCGGGGGGAACACCGGGGAGCTGTTTTTT; CDR3 protein: CASSLCGALPGGNTGELFF
D gene: .; V gene: TRBV4-1; J gene: TRBJ2-7; clone size: .; CDR3 DNA: TGCGCCAGCAGCCAAGTAGGCAGGTCAGAGGACGAGCAGTACTTC; CDR3 protein: CASSQVGRSEDEQYF
D gene: .; V gene: TRBV24-1; J gene: TRBJ1-4; clone size: few; CDR3 DNA: TGTGCCACCAGTGACCCAGGGGAAATGAATGAAAAACTGTTTTTT; CDR3 protein: CATSDPGEMNEKLFF
D gene: .; V gene: TRBV5-6; J gene: TRBJ2-1; clone size: .; CDR3 DNA: TGTGCCAGCAGCACAGACGGGAATGAGCAGTTCTTC; CDR3 protein: CASSTDGNEQFF
D gene: .; V gene: TRBV3-1; J gene: TRBJ1-5; clone size: .; CDR3 DNA: TGTGCCAGCAGCCAAGGGCGCGGCCCGGCGCAGGAGCCCCAGCATTTT; CDR3 protein: CASSQGRGPAQEPQHF
D gene: .; V gene: TRBV9; J gene: TRBJ2-1; clone size: few; CDR3 DNA: TGTGCCAGCAGCGTAACCTACAATGAGCAGTTCTTC; CDR3 protein: CASSVTYNEQFF
D gene: .; V gene: TRBV21-1; J gene: TRBJ2-1; clone size: .; CDR3 DNA: TGTGCCAGCAGCAAAGCTAGTTGTGAGCAGTTCTTC; CDR3 protein: CASSKASCEQFF
D gene: .; V gene: TRBV4-1; J gene: TRBJ1-6; clone size: many; CDR3 DNA: TGCGCCAGCAGCCAAGATCACAGGGAAAATTCACCCCTCCACTTT; CDR3 protein: CASSQDHRENSPLHF
D gene: .; V gene: TRBV9; J gene: TRBJ1-6; clone size: .; CDR3 DNA: TGTGCCAGCAGCGTGGGGACGGACTATTCACCCCTCCACTTT; CDR3 protein: CASSVGTDYSPLHF
D gene: .; V gene: TRBV3-1; J gene: TRBJ2-1; clone size: many; CDR3 DNA: TGTGCCAGCAGCCAAGACGGGGGACAACGGTACGATGAGCAGTTCTTC; CDR3 protein: CASSQDGGQRYDEQFF
D gene: .; V gene: TRBV29-1; J gene: TRBJ2-1; clone size: few; CDR3 DNA: TGCAGCGTTGTTCTCCTGTTATCCTACAATGAGCAGTTCTTC; CDR3 protein: CSVVLLLSYNEQFF
D gene: .; V gene: TRBV7-9; J gene: TRBJ1-4; clone size: few; CDR3 DNA: TGTGCCAGCAGCTTAGCGTCAAGAGGGGCTAATGAAAAACTGTTTTTT; CDR3 protein: CASSLASRGANEKLFF
D gene: .; V gene: TRBV5-5; J gene: TRBJ1-1; clone size: few; CDR3 DNA: TGTGCCAGCAGCTTGGGTCACCGGGGCGGAAACACTGAAGCTTTCTTT; CDR3 protein: CASSLGHRGGNTEAFF
D gene: TRBD1; V gene: TRBV20-1; J gene: TRBJ1-5; clone size: .; CDR3 DNA: TGCAGTGCTAGCCGCACGACAGGGAGTGGGCCCCAGCATTTT; CDR3 protein: CSASRTTGSGPQHF
D gene: .; V gene: TRBV4-1; J gene: TRBJ2-7; clone size: .; CDR3 DNA: TGCGCCAGCAGCCAAGATCCGGGGGAGGACCGACAGTACTTC; CDR3 protein: CASSQDPGEDRQYF
D gene: .; V gene: TRBV4-1; J gene: TRBJ2-1; clone size: few; CDR3 DNA: TGCGCCAGCAGCCAAGACGGCAACAATGAGCAGTTCTTC; CDR3 protein: CASSQDGNNEQFF
D gene: TRBD1; V gene: TRBV11-2; J gene: TRBJ1-6; clone size: .; CDR3 DNA: TGTGCCAGCAGCGCCGGGACAGCAAATTCACCCCTCCACTTT; CDR3 protein: CASSAGTANSPLHF
D gene: .; V gene: TRBV30; J gene: TRBJ2-7; clone size: .; CDR3 DNA: TGTGCCTGGAGCTATTTAAGCTACGAGCAGTACTTC; CDR3 protein: CAWSYLSYEQYF
D gene: TRBD1; V gene: TRBV6-5; J gene: TRBJ1-2; clone size: .; CDR3 DNA: TGTGCCAGCAGTCAGACAGGGTTCGGGTCCTACACCTTC; CDR3 protein: CASSQTGFGSYTF
D gene: TRBD1; V gene: TRBV29-1; J gene: TRBJ2-7; clone size: many; CDR3 DNA: TGCAGCGTTTCAGGGACAGCCTACGAGCAGTACTTC; CDR3 protein: CSVSGTAYEQYF